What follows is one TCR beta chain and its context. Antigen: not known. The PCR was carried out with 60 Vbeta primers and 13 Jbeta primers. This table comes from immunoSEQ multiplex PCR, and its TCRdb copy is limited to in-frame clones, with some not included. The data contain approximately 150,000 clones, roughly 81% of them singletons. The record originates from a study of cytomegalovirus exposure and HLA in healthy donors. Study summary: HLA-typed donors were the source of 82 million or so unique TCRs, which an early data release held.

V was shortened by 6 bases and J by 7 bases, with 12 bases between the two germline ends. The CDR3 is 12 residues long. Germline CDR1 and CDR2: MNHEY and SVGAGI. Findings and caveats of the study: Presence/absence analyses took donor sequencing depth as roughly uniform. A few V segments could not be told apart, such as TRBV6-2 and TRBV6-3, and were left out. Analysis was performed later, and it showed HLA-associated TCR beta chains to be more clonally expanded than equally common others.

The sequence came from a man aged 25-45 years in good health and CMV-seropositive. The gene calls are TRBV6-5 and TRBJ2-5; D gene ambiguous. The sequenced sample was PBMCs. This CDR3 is CASRSAPGTQYF. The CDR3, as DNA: TGTGCCAGCAGGTCCGCGCCAGGGACCCAGTACTTC.